These 26 T cell receptor beta chains originate from one sample sequenced in a study of blood T cell repertoires in COVID-19 (dated by TCRdb to between 2020 and 2021). The library was made by the immunoSEQ multiplex PCR assay. TCRdb holds this immuneACCESS table with in-frame rearrangements only. Some clones are missing; in checked studies, unresolved V genes explain under half, and the rest has no known cause. In this sample the table shows around 180,000 clones, roughly 86% of which occur a single time. Around 2.5% of the sample is taken by the ten largest. What was sequenced was peripheral blood. The receptors were sampled from a man aged 40-55 years with active or convalescent COVID-19.

The chain carries TRBV6-8 and TRBJ1-1; no reliable D call. CDR1 MNHGY and CDR2 SAAAGT come from the germline V gene. V lost 5 bases to trimming and J lost 1 base, with 11 bases between them. The CDR3 spans 14 residues. In DNA form, the CDR3 reads TGTGCCAGCAGTAAATCGACAAAGAACACTGAAGCTTTCTTT. As protein: CASSKSTKNTEAFF.

The rearrangement joins TRBV19 to TRBJ2-5; 7 nucleotides agree with TRBD1. CDR3 length: 14 residues. Per germline, CDR1 LNHDA and CDR2 SQIVND (reference sequence). With V trimmed by 10 bases and J by 2 bases, 10 bases remained unmatched. In DNA form, the CDR3 reads TGTGCCAACCTAAACAGGGGTGTTCAAGAGACCCAGTACTTC. This gives the protein CANLNRGVQETQYF.

V is TRBV5-8 and J is TRBJ1-5; weak D call: TRBD1 (6 bases). There are 17 residues in the CDR3. The germline V gene encodes CDR1 SGHTS and CDR2 YDEGEE. V was clipped by 3 bases and J by 4 bases, with 20 bases between them. This CDR3 is CASSSSPGQHFNQPQHF. DNA of the CDR3: TGTGCCAGCAGCTCCTCGCCGGGACAACACTTTAATCAGCCCCAGCATTTT.

The V and J genes are TRBV9 and TRBJ2-7; 8 bases fit TRBD2. The CDR3 is 16 amino acids. Germline loops: CDR1 SGDLS, CDR2 YYNGEE. The ends lost 5 bases at V and 2 bases at J; junction bases unmatched: 12. The CDR3 bases are TGTGCCAGCAGTCCCGGGGCGGGGGGCCACGCCTACGAGCAGTACTTC. It yields the protein CASSPGAGGHAYEQYF.

The chain carries TRBV10-1 and TRBJ2-2; 7 bases match TRBD1. This CDR3 is 16 amino acids long. The V gene end was trimmed by 0 bases and the J gene end by 6 bases; junction bases not matched to a gene: 7. The germline V gene encodes CDR1 WNHNN and CDR2 SYGVQD (reference sequence). The CDR3 DNA is TGCGCCAGCAGTGAGTCGGGGGACAGTCGGGCCGGGGAGCTGTTTTTT. This translates into CASSESGDSRAGELFF.

This chain joins TRBV6-5 and TRBJ2-5; 12 bases line up with TRBD2. The junction had 3 bases not matched to a gene; V was cut back by 2 bases and J by 5 bases. In germline, CDR1 is MNHEY, CDR2 SVGAGI. There are 15 residues in the CDR3. The DNA for the CDR3 is TGTGCCAGCAGTTACCTAGCGGGGGGGCCTGAGACCCAGTACTTC. This codes for CASSYLAGGPETQYF.

This clone showed up just a few times. In nucleotides, the CDR3 is TGCAGCGTTGAAACCATACCGGGACAGCTCACTGAAGCTTTCTTT. Translated, it gives CSVETIPGQLTEAFF. This chain joins TRBV29-1 and TRBJ1-1; TRBD1 matches at 7 bases. The CDR3 has 15 amino acids. Unmatched junction bases numbered 10, after V lost 2 bases and J lost 4 bases. Germline lookup yields CDR1 SQVTM and CDR2 ANQGSEA.

The chain couples TRBV7-6 to TRBJ2-2, with 9 bases matching TRBD2. Per the germline V gene, CDR1 is SGHVS and CDR2 is FNYEAQ. The CDR3 has 16 residues. The ends lost 1 base at V and 0 bases at J; junction bases unmatched: 0. The CDR3 loop reads CASSLGLAANTGELFF. The CDR3 region has the DNA TGTGCCAGCAGCTTAGGACTAGCGGCGAACACCGGGGAGCTGTTTTTT.

The chain carries TRBV2 and TRBJ2-3; 11 positions agree with TRBD2. There are 14 residues in the CDR3. J was trimmed by 5 bases and V by 7 bases; bases with no gene match: 5. Per germline, CDR1 SNHLY and CDR2 FYNNEI. The CDR3 spells CASTSGGRLDTQYF. In DNA, the CDR3 is TGTGCCAGCACTAGCGGGGGGAGATTAGATACGCAGTATTTT.

This rearrangement joins TRBV30 to TRBJ1-2; D is uncertain. The CDR3 has 12 residues. CDR1 and CDR2 from the germline V gene are GTSNPN and SVGIG (reference sequence). The ends were cut back, 3 bases at V and 7 bases at J, with 12 bases in the middle. CDR3 nucleotides: TGTGCCTGGAGCTCTCCTAAACCTGGCTACACCTTC. Its translation: CAWSSPKPGYTF. Together with reference TRBV30 and TRBJ1-2, the CDR3 gives the full variable domain: SQTIHQWPATLVQPVGSPLSLECTVEGTSNPNLYWYRQAAGRGLQLLFYSVGIGQISSEVPQNLSASRPQDRQFILSSKKLLLSDSGFYLCAWSSPKPGYTFGSGTRLTVV.

The chain's CDR3 is CAIRGDSHNSPLHF. Written as DNA, the CDR3 is TGTGCCATCAGAGGGGACAGCCATAATTCACCCCTCCACTTT. The gene calls are TRBV10-3 and TRBJ1-6; the match to TRBD1 covers 7 bases. Germline values: CDR1 ENHRY, CDR2 SYGVKD. This CDR3 has 14 residues. V dropped 6 bases and J dropped 5; count of bases not matched to a gene: 4.

In its sample, this clone was seen once. V usage is TRBV6-1 and J usage is TRBJ1-2; TRBD1 matches 8 bases. CDR3 size: 16 residues. J gave up 5 bases and V 2 bases, and 10 bases lay outside the gene matches. Germline V CDR1 and CDR2: MNHNS, SASEGT. The CDR3 DNA is TGTGCCAGCAGTGAACTTTTTTCCCGACAGGGGTATGGCTACACCTTC. Encoded protein: CASSELFSRQGYGYTF.

The V and J genes are TRBV7-9 and TRBJ2-7, with TRBD1 matching 7 bases. This CDR3 is built from 14 residues. CDR1 is SEHNR and CDR2 is FQNEAQ in the germline V gene (reference sequence). Trimming took 3 bases from V and 2 from J; bases not matched to a gene: 4. The CDR3 sequence: CASSLGTAPYEQYF. The DNA of the CDR3 is TGTGCCAGCAGCTTGGGGACAGCTCCCTACGAGCAGTACTTC.

J is TRBJ1-5 and V is TRBV5-6; TRBD1 agrees at 7 bases. V lost 4 bases to trimming and J lost 1 base; unmatched junction nucleotides: 8. Germline V lookup: CDR1 SGHDT, CDR2 YYEEEE. The CDR3 spans 16 residues. CDR3 nucleotide sequence: TGTGCCAGCAGCCTCTGGACAGGATTGAGCAATCAGCCCCAGCATTTT. Its protein product is CASSLWTGLSNQPQHF.

The chain joins TRBV5-6 to TRBJ1-2; D gene unclear. The CDR3 totals 13 residues. CDR1 is SGHDT and CDR2 is YYEEEE in the germline V gene. V was shortened by 2 bases and J by 8 bases, with 13 bases between the two germline ends. CDR3 DNA: TGTGCCAGCAGCTTTCGACGGGTGGAGGGCTACACCTTC. It translates to CASSFRRVEGYTF.

The chain joins TRBV7-3 to TRBJ2-3; the match to TRBD2 covers 11 bases. The CDR3 length is 15 residues. The germline gives CDR1 SGHTA, CDR2 FQGTGA. With V trimmed by 5 bases and J by 2 bases, 3 bases remained unmatched. The CDR3 reads CASSQGLAVTDTQYF. The DNA for the CDR3 is TGTGCCAGCAGCCAGGGACTAGCGGTCACAGATACGCAGTATTTT.

The sample holds a few counts of this clone. This chain links TRBV6-6 with TRBJ1-1, with 7 bases aligning to TRBD1. The CDR3 spans 13 residues. Trimming took 5 bases from V and 4 from J; bases not matched to a gene: 4. Germline-derived CDR1 and CDR2 are MNHNY and SVGAGI (reference sequence). In DNA, the CDR3 is TGTGCCAGCAGTGCACAGGGGAGCACTGAAGCTTTCTTT. It codes for CASSAQGSTEAFF.

CDR3 region: CASSWTRQRVGGYTF. The CDR3, as DNA: TGTGCCAGTAGCTGGACTCGCCAAAGGGTTGGTGGCTACACCTTC. V usage is TRBV19 and J usage is TRBJ1-2; D remains unclear. Germline CDR1 reads LNHDA; CDR2 reads SQIVND (reference sequence). This CDR3 has 15 amino acids. The ends were cut back, 6 bases at V and 7 bases at J, with 21 bases in the middle.

This chain connects TRBV7-2 to TRBJ2-5; the D is unclear. The CDR3 is 13 amino acids. V lost 2 bases and J lost 4, with 8 bases in between. Germline values: CDR1 SGHTA, CDR2 FQGNSA. The CDR3 loop reads CASSLLVAETQYF. The DNA of the CDR3 is TGTGCCAGCAGCTTACTCGTGGCAGAGACCCAGTACTTC.

The J gene is TRBJ2-5, the V gene TRBV27; TRBD2 might be the D (6 bases). The V end lost 6 bases, the J end lost 6 bases, and 14 bases lay between the germline ends. CDR3 size: 13 residues. Germline V lookup: CDR1 MNHEY, CDR2 SMNVEV (reference sequence). As DNA, the CDR3 is TGTGCCAGCAGACCGGGACTCAAGCAGACCCAGTACTTC. It codes for CASRPGLKQTQYF.

The chain has TRBV5-1 and TRBJ2-2; 11 bases are a match to TRBD2. The junction had 2 bases not matched to a gene; V was cut back by 1 base and J by 3 bases. This CDR3 region has 16 residues. In germline, CDR1 is SGHRS, CDR2 YFSETQ. For the CDR3, the DNA is TGCGCCAGCAGCTTGACGGGACTAGCGGACACCGGGGAGCTGTTTTTT. This sequence encodes CASSLTGLADTGELFF.

This clone was detected only once. The rearrangement uses TRBV6-5 and TRBJ2-3; TRBD2 agrees at 9 bases. The CDR3 totals 16 residues. V lost 3 bases and J lost 4; bases outside the gene matches: 8. The germline V gene has CDR1 MNHEY and CDR2 SVGAGI. The CDR3 region is CASSYSGTSFADTQYF. As DNA, the CDR3 is TGTGCCAGCAGTTATTCCGGGACTAGCTTTGCAGATACGCAGTATTTT.

This clone was observed once. The J gene is TRBJ2-3, the V gene TRBV7-2; D unclear. Trimming stripped 4 bases from V and 0 bases from J, with 5 bases between. CDR1 and CDR2 (germline): SGHTA, FQGNSA. The length of the CDR3 is 13 residues. CDR3 sequence reads: CASSSLSTDTQYF. The CDR3 DNA follows: TGTGCCAGCAGCTCCCTGAGCACAGATACGCAGTATTTT.

The V gene is TRBV18, the J gene TRBJ1-2, with D hard to call. This CDR3 contains 16 residues. The V gene lost 3 bases and the J gene lost 1 base, with 15 bases spanning the gap. Germline V gene data show CDR1 as KGHSH and CDR2 as LQKENI. The DNA of the CDR3 is TGTGCCAGCTCACCTCAAGGCGACACTGATAACTATGGCTACACCTTC. Amino acid sequence: CASSPQGDTDNYGYTF.

This chain connects TRBV7-2 to TRBJ2-5; D remains ambiguous. CDR3 length: 13 amino acids. The V end was cut by 3 bases, the J end by 5 bases, with 10 bases between. CDR1 and CDR2 (germline): SGHTA, FQGNSA. DNA of the CDR3: TGTGCCAGCAGCTTGACTTTCAAGGAGACCCAGTACTTC. As protein: CASSLTFKETQYF.

The chain recombines TRBV19 with TRBJ2-7; 9 bases align to TRBD1. The V gene end was trimmed by 8 bases and the J gene end by 6 bases; junction bases not matched to a gene: 5. Germline-derived CDR1 and CDR2 are LNHDA and SQIVND (reference sequence). The CDR3 runs to 12 residues. The chain's CDR3 is CASGDRVGEQYF. The DNA of the CDR3 is TGTGCCAGTGGGGACAGGGTGGGCGAGCAGTACTTC.